This T cell receptor beta chain came from a study of shared clonotypes between healthy human individuals. CDR1 is SQVTM, CDR2 ANQGSEA, per germline. This CDR3 contains 14 residues. The V segment lost 7 bases and the J segment 0 bases; nucleotides outside the gene matches: 8. Points on this clone: The antigen remains undetermined.

The sorted-subset replicate PCRs were given about 210 ng DNA, which is 30,000 to 35,000 T cell genomes. Produced via immunoSEQ multiplex PCR; TCRdb's table is partial and in-frame only. In the table there are fewer than 1.6 million clones, 97% to 99% of which are singletons. Findings of the study overall: Few donors restricted represented genetic and exposure-history diversity. Generation probabilities were higher for clonotypes shared across all four sorted-subset donors than for unshared ones. Rarefaction demonstrated incomplete sorted-subset sequencing despite large depth.

The receptor's source is a man younger than 45 in good health. The gene calls are TRBV29-1 and TRBJ2-7; 8 bases agree with TRBD2. The material sequenced was naive CD4+ T cells sorted from blood. The subset: CD45RA+ positively selected. The CDR3 DNA reads as TGCAGCGCCGCCGGGAGGGCCCACTCCTACGAGCAGTACTTC. The encoded protein is CSAAGRAHSYEQYF.